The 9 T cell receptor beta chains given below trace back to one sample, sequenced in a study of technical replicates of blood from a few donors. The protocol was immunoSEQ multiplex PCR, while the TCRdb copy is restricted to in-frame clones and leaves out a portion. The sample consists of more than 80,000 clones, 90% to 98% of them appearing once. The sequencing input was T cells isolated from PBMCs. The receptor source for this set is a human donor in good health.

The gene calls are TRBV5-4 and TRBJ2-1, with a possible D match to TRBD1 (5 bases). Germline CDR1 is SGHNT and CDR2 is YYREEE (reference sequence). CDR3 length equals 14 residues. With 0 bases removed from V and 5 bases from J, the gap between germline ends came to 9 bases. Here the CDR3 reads CASSLVQGNNEQFF. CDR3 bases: TGTGCCAGCAGCTTGGTTCAGGGTAACAATGAGCAGTTCTTC.

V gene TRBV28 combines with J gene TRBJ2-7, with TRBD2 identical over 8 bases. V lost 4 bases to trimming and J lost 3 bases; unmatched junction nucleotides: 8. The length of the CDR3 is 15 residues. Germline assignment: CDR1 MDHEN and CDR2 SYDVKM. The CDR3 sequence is CASSYPGLGLYEQYF. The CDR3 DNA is TGTGCCAGCAGTTACCCGGGACTAGGTCTCTACGAGCAGTACTTC.

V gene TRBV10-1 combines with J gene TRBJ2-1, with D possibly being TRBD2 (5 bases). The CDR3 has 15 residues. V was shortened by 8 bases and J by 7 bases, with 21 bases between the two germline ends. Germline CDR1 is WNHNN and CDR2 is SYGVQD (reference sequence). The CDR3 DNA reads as TGCGCCAGCCCAACCGGGATCGTGCTACCGAATGAGCAGTTCTTC. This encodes CASPTGIVLPNEQFF.

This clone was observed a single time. CDR3 protein: CASSEAGGPRATNEKLFF. In DNA form, the CDR3 reads TGTGCCAGCAGTGAAGCGGGTGGTCCGAGGGCAACTAATGAAAAACTGTTTTTT. The V and J genes are TRBV2 and TRBJ1-4; D remains ambiguous. The germline CDR1 and CDR2 sequences are SNHLY and FYNNEI. Deletions cut 0 bases from V and 0 bases from J, with 14 bases between. The CDR3 has 18 residues.

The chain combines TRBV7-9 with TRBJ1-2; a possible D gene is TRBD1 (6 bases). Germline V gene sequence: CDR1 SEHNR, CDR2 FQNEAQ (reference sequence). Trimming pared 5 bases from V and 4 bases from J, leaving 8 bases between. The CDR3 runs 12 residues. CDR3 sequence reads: CASSHRAYGYTF. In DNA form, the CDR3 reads TGTGCCAGCAGCCACAGGGCCTATGGCTACACCTTC.

CDR3 nucleotide sequence: TGTGCCAGCAGCACAGGGACCTATGGCTACACCTTC. This gives the protein CASSTGTYGYTF. The chain employs TRBV25-1 and TRBJ1-2, with D possibly matching TRBD1 (6 bases). This CDR3 comprises 12 residues. Germline loops: CDR1 MGHDK, CDR2 SYGVNS. Trimming cost V 6 bases and J 4 bases, with 9 bases left between them.

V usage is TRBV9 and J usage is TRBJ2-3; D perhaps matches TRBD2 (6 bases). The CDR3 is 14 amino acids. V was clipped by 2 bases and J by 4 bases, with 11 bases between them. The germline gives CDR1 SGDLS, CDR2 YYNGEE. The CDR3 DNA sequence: TGTGCCAGCAGCGTCGGAACGGGAGCAGATACGCAGTATTTT. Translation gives CASSVGTGADTQYF.

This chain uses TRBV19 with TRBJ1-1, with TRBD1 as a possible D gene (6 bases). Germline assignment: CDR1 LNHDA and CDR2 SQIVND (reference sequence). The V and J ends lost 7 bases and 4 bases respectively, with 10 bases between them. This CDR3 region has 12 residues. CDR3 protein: CASTRDITEAFF. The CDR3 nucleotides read TGTGCCAGTACCCGGGACATCACTGAAGCTTTCTTT.

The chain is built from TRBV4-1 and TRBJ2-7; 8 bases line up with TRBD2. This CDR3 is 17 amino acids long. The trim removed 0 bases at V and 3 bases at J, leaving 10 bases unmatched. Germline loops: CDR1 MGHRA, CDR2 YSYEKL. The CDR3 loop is CASSQETPGLALYEQYF. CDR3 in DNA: TGCGCCAGCAGCCAAGAAACCCCCGGACTAGCCCTCTACGAGCAGTACTTC.